The next 20 T cell receptor beta chains were all read from a single sample in a study of blood T cell repertoires in COVID-19. Only in-frame clones appear in the TCRdb table, and some are missing; sequencing was by immunoSEQ multiplex PCR. This sample yields 300,000 to 350,000 clones, of which around 90% are seen a single time; about 5% belongs to the top ten. The material sequenced was PBMCs or T cells enriched from blood (not recorded which). The receptors were gathered from a man aged 25-45 years who had recovered from COVID-19.

This chain joins TRBV9 and TRBJ1-2; 7 bases map to TRBD1. Germline trimming cut 4 bases from V and 0 bases from J; bases unmatched to any gene: 6. Germline-derived CDR1 and CDR2 are SGDLS and YYNGEE. CDR3 size: 15 residues. CDR3 sequence: CASSRQGSPNYGYTF. As DNA, the CDR3 is TGTGCCAGCAGCCGACAGGGTTCGCCTAACTATGGCTACACCTTC.

This chain joins TRBV18 and TRBJ1-5; 10 bases align to TRBD1. The trim removed 4 bases at V and 7 bases at J, leaving 10 bases unmatched. Germline V gene sequence: CDR1 KGHSH, CDR2 LQKENI. The CDR3 is made up of 16 amino acids. Here the CDR3 DNA reads TGTGCCAGCTCACTAACCGGGACAGGGGCGGGGCAGCCCCAGCATTTT. Residues: CASSLTGTGAGQPQHF.

The chain uses TRBV28 and TRBJ2-5, with D tentatively TRBD1 (6 bases). Germline V lookup: CDR1 MDHEN, CDR2 SYDVKM. The germline V and J ends were trimmed by 8 bases and 0 bases, with 10 bases remaining between them. This CDR3 is 13 amino acids long. This CDR3 reads CASRQDNQETQYF. In DNA, the CDR3 is TGTGCCAGCCGACAGGACAACCAAGAGACCCAGTACTTC. The entire variable domain, with the rest obtained from reference TRBV28 and TRBJ2-5, is as follows: DVKVTQSSRYLVKRTGEKVFLECVQDMDHENMFWYRQDPGLGLRLIYFSYDVKMKEKGDIPEGYSVSREKKERFSLILESASTNQTSMYLCASRQDNQETQYFGPGTRLLVL.

This clone was recorded once. The chain employs TRBV30 and TRBJ2-3; 9 positions agree with TRBD1. CDR3 size: 16 residues. The V and J ends lost 0 bases and 5 bases, in that order; junction bases with no gene match: 9. Germline V lookup: CDR1 GTSNPN, CDR2 SVGIG (reference sequence). The CDR3 reads CAWSVPPGQGIDTQYF. The CDR3 region has the DNA TGTGCCTGGAGTGTCCCACCGGGACAGGGAATAGATACGCAGTATTTT.

The gene calls are TRBV5-4 and TRBJ1-1; D not certain. The CDR3 covers 14 residues. Trimming removed 0 bases from V and 4 bases from J, with 10 bases in between. Germline CDR1 is SGHNT and CDR2 is YYREEE (reference sequence). Here the CDR3 reads CASSLGEEGTEAFF. CDR3 DNA: TGTGCCAGCAGCTTGGGGGAGGAAGGCACTGAAGCTTTCTTT. Full variable domain (missing parts from reference TRBV5-4 and TRBJ1-1): ETGVTQSPTHLIKTRGQQVTLRCSSQSGHNTVSWYQQALGQGPQFIFQYYREEENGRGNFPPRFSGLQFPNYSSELNVNALELDDSALYLCASSLGEEGTEAFFGQGTRLTVV.

The chain recombines TRBV28 with TRBJ1-5; no definite D call. In germline, CDR1 is MDHEN, CDR2 SYDVKM. The CDR3 has 13 residues. Deletions cut 3 bases from V and 7 bases from J, with 10 bases between. This chain's CDR3 is CASSFSVAQPQHF. CDR3 DNA: TGTGCCAGCAGTTTTTCGGTTGCCCAGCCCCAGCATTTT.

The chain recombines TRBV7-2 with TRBJ1-2; D remains ambiguous. Trimming took 5 bases from V and 0 from J, leaving 13 bases between them. The CDR3 contains 15 residues. The V gene's germline CDR1 is SGHTA and CDR2 FQGNSA. The CDR3 reads CASSPTSAPNYGYTF. The CDR3 coding sequence is TGTGCCAGCAGCCCTACAAGCGCCCCTAACTATGGCTACACCTTC. The variable domain in full, completed from reference TRBV7-2 and TRBJ1-2, reads GAGVSQSPSNKVTEKGKDVELRCDPISGHTALYWYRQSLGQGLEFLIYFQGNSAPDKSGLPSDRFSAERTGGSVSTLTIQRTQQEDSAVYLCASSPTSAPNYGYTFGSGTRLTVV.

The chain is built from TRBV9 and TRBJ2-3; 8 bases agree with TRBD2. The junction had 5 bases not matched to a gene; V was cut back by 1 base and J by 1 base. Germline V gene sequence: CDR1 SGDLS, CDR2 YYNGEE. The CDR3 sequence is 16 residues long. The CDR3 here is CASSVLARGGTDTQYF. CDR3 coding DNA: TGTGCCAGCAGCGTATTGGCGCGGGGGGGCACAGATACGCAGTATTTT.

The chain carries TRBV25-1 and TRBJ2-7, with 8 nucleotides matching TRBD2. J was trimmed by 2 bases and V by 7 bases; bases with no gene match: 13. In germline, CDR1 is MGHDK, CDR2 SYGVNS. The CDR3 runs 16 residues. The CDR3 loop reads CASTALRISGTYEQYF. Here the CDR3 DNA reads TGTGCCAGCACCGCCTTAAGGATTAGCGGGACCTACGAGCAGTACTTC.

The rearrangement links TRBV24-1 to TRBJ2-2; 11 bases line up with TRBD1. Germline V gene sequence: CDR1 KGHDR, CDR2 SFDVKD. J was trimmed by 5 bases and V by 7 bases; bases with no gene match: 5. The CDR3 has 15 amino acids. The CDR3 region has the DNA TGTGCCACCAGGGCCCGGGACAGGGGGACCGGGGAGCTGTTTTTT. Translating it yields CATRARDRGTGELFF.

The rearrangement joins TRBV5-5 to TRBJ2-3; 7 bases are shared with TRBD1. J was trimmed by 8 bases and V by 0 bases; bases with no gene match: 15. Germline values: CDR1 SGHKS, CDR2 YYEKEE (reference sequence). The CDR3 loop spans 17 amino acids. This CDR3 reads CASSLGRGSLGQITQYF. The CDR3 DNA sequence: TGTGCCAGCAGCTTGGGCAGGGGCTCACTGGGACAGATTACGCAGTATTTT.

V is TRBV28 and J is TRBJ2-7; D gene ambiguous. CDR3 size: 14 residues. Germline CDR1 reads MDHEN; CDR2 reads SYDVKM. V lost 6 bases and J lost 4, with 16 bases in between. DNA of the CDR3: TGTGCCAGCAGATTACGACAATCCTCTTACGAGCAGTACTTC. It yields the protein CASRLRQSSYEQYF.

The chain combines TRBV2 with TRBJ1-2, with 7 bases lining up with TRBD1. The CDR3 is 16 residues long. V lost 2 bases and J lost 5; bases outside the gene matches: 11. Germline CDR1 SNHLY, CDR2 FYNNEI. CDR3 in DNA: TGTGCCAGCAGTGAAACCACAGGGGATCCCTTTTATGGCTACACCTTC. As protein: CASSETTGDPFYGYTF.

CDR3 in amino acids: CASSGWEDRDGNTIYF. CDR3 bases: TGTGCCAGCAGCGGATGGGAGGACCGGGATGGAAACACCATATATTTT. The gene calls are TRBV11-2 and TRBJ1-3; D is unclear. V shed 5 bases and J shed 3 bases, with 17 bases lying between them. CDR1 and CDR2 (germline): SGHAT, FQNNGV. The CDR3 has 16 amino acids.

The chain has TRBV15 and TRBJ1-5, with 8 positions matching TRBD1. After removal of 3 bases from V and 5 bases from J, the junction contained 0 bases not matched to a gene. The germline V gene has CDR1 LNHNV and CDR2 YYDKDF (reference sequence). The CDR3 has 13 amino acids. Here the CDR3 reads CATSRDRDQPQHF. CDR3 coding DNA: TGTGCCACCAGCAGGGACAGGGATCAGCCCCAGCATTTT.

This clone was seen just once. The chain uses TRBV7-9 and TRBJ2-2; tentative D call: TRBD1 (5 bases). The CDR3 loop spans 15 amino acids. CDR1 and CDR2 from the germline V gene are SEHNR and FQNEAQ (reference sequence). V was shortened by 5 bases and J by 5 bases, with 15 bases between the two germline ends. The CDR3 region is CASSRQSVLTGELFF. The CDR3 nucleotides are TGTGCCAGCAGCCGACAGTCAGTTCTTACCGGGGAGCTGTTTTTT. Filled out from reference TRBV7-9 and TRBJ2-2, the complete variable domain reads DTGVSQNPRHKITKRGQNVTFRCDPISEHNRLYWYRQTLGQGPEFLTYFQNEAQLEKSRLLSDRFSAERPKGSFSTLEIQRTEQGDSAMYLCASSRQSVLTGELFFGEGSRLTVL.

The chain employs TRBV7-2 and TRBJ2-2; 10 positions match TRBD2. The CDR3 is 19 amino acids. The V segment lost 5 bases and the J segment 5 bases; nucleotides outside the gene matches: 17. Germline V gene sequence: CDR1 SGHTA, CDR2 FQGNSA. This chain's CDR3 is CASSLPKSGSGLATGELFF. The CDR3, as DNA: TGTGCCAGCAGCCTTCCGAAGTCCGGCTCGGGACTAGCGACCGGGGAGCTGTTTTTT.

The rearrangement links TRBV7-9 to TRBJ1-5; D remains ambiguous. The CDR3 is made up of 14 amino acids. The ends were cut back, 5 bases at V and 2 bases at J, with 10 bases in the middle. CDR1 and CDR2 (germline): SEHNR, FQNEAQ (reference sequence). CDR3 DNA: TGTGCCAGCAGCCTGGTCAGGTGCAATCAGCCCCAGCATTTT. This codes for CASSLVRCNQPQHF.

Notes on this clone: Other DNA sequences of this sample code for an identical CDR3. CDR3 protein: CASSEGQSSGNTIYF. Written as DNA, the CDR3 is TGTGCCAGCAGTGAAGGCCAGTCCTCTGGAAACACCATATATTTT. This chain joins TRBV25-1 and TRBJ1-3; no reliable D call. Germline V gene data show CDR1 as MGHDK and CDR2 as SYGVNS. The length of the CDR3 is 15 residues. Between the trimmed V and J ends, which lost 2 bases and 0 bases, there was a span of 8 bases.

The chain employs TRBV5-1 and TRBJ2-5; 7 bases fit TRBD2. The length of the CDR3 is 15 residues. Trimming at V came to 0 bases and at J to 2 bases, leaving 4 bases not matched to a gene. CDR1 is SGHRS and CDR2 is YFSETQ in the germline V gene. The CDR3 DNA reads as TGCGCCAGCAGCTTGGAACCTAGCGGTCAAGAGACCCAGTACTTC. This encodes CASSLEPSGQETQYF.